The 25 T cell receptor beta chains in this list originate from one sample, sequenced in a study of blood T cell repertoires in COVID-19. Clones were read by immunoSEQ multiplex PCR, and TCRdb kept only the in-frame ones, dropping some. The repertoire holds nearly 300,000 clones, with around 88% as singletons. Sequencing was carried out using peripheral blood. The receptors derive from a woman aged 30 to 39 who had recovered from COVID-19.

The CDR3 sequence: CASSNGPSGGFTDTQYF. DNA for the CDR3: TGTGCCAGCAGCAATGGGCCTAGCGGGGGATTCACAGATACGCAGTATTTT. The rearrangement links TRBV21-1 to TRBJ2-3; TRBD2 is taken as the D call from the table, unchecked against the DNA. TRBV21-1 is deemed a pseudogene. The CDR3 is 17 amino acids.

The gene calls are TRBV4-3 and TRBJ1-1; D not resolved. V shed 0 bases and J shed 1 base, with 9 bases lying between them. Germline-derived CDR1 and CDR2 are LGHNA and YSLEER. This CDR3 spans 15 amino acids. The CDR3 DNA reads as TGCGCCAGCAGCCAAGAGGGCAGATCGAACACTGAAGCTTTCTTT. Protein: CASSQEGRSNTEAFF.

V gene TRBV2 combines with J gene TRBJ1-5, with D maybe TRBD1 (6 bases). Per germline, CDR1 SNHLY and CDR2 FYNNEI. CDR3 length equals 16 residues. Trimming stripped 6 bases from V and 1 base from J, with 16 bases between. The chain's CDR3 is CASSIDHRASNQPQHF. The CDR3, as DNA: TGTGCCAGCAGCATAGACCACAGGGCAAGCAATCAGCCCCAGCATTTT.

The chain links TRBV6-5 to TRBJ1-4; maybe TRBD1 (6 bases). V lost 7 bases to trimming and J lost 8 bases, with 14 bases between them. This CDR3 comprises 13 residues. CDR1 and CDR2 from the germline V gene are MNHEY and SVGAGI. CDR3 region: CASKNRAGEKLFF. CDR3 nucleotide sequence: TGTGCCAGCAAGAACAGGGCAGGGGAAAAACTGTTTTTT.

This sequence joins TRBV6-5 and TRBJ1-6; D not resolved. Germline V gene data show CDR1 as MNHEY and CDR2 as SVGAGI. Trimming took 5 bases from V and 11 from J, leaving 13 bases between them. There are 13 residues in the CDR3. In DNA, the CDR3 is TGTGCCAGCAGTCTGGATTTGGCGGCACCCCTCCACTTT. Translating it yields CASSLDLAAPLHF.

This clone was counted a few times. The rearrangement links TRBV28 to TRBJ1-6; no definite D call. Trimming cost V 6 bases and J 5 bases, with 8 bases left between them. This CDR3 spans 13 amino acids. Germline V gene lookup returns CDR1 MDHEN and CDR2 SYDVKM. The CDR3 nucleotides read TGTGCCAGCAGAATTCCTAATAATTCACCCCTCCACTTT. Its translation is CASRIPNNSPLHF.

The genes are TRBV30 and TRBJ2-3, with D perhaps TRBD2 (5 bases). Looked up from germline, CDR1 is GTSNPN and CDR2 is SVGIG (reference sequence). The CDR3 spans 13 residues. V shed 3 bases and J shed 9 bases, with 16 bases lying between them. CDR3 region: CAWSRGLAETQYF. As DNA, the CDR3 is TGTGCCTGGAGCCGCGGGCTAGCTGAAACGCAGTATTTT.

The chain links TRBV7-2 to TRBJ1-2; D is unclear. Germline CDR1 SGHTA, CDR2 FQGNSA. The CDR3 runs 15 residues. V lost 3 bases, J lost 7 bases, and 18 bases lay in between. The CDR3 here is CASSFPGATLAGYTF. The CDR3 DNA sequence: TGTGCCAGCAGCTTTCCGGGAGCCACTCTGGCTGGCTACACCTTC.

The rearrangement links TRBV19 to TRBJ2-4; D may be TRBD2 (6 bases). The CDR3 spans 17 residues. Germline assignment: CDR1 LNHDA and CDR2 SQIVND (reference sequence). The germline V and J ends were trimmed by 0 bases and 0 bases, with 12 bases remaining between them. The CDR3 coding sequence is TGTGCCAGTAGTATAGAAGGAGGGGTGAGAGCCAAAAACATTCAGTACTTC. This translates into CASSIEGGVRAKNIQYF. Full variable domain (missing parts from reference TRBV19 and TRBJ2-4): DGGITQSPKYLFRKEGQNVTLSCEQNLNHDAMYWYRQDPGQGLRLIYYSQIVNDFQKGDIAEGYSVSREKKESFPLTVTSAQKNPTAFYLCASSIEGGVRAKNIQYFGAGTRLSVL.

This clone was detected a few times. V is TRBV2 and J is TRBJ1-2; TRBD1 matches 7 bases. Germline CDR1 SNHLY, CDR2 FYNNEI. Unmatched junction bases numbered 8, after V lost 6 bases and J lost 1 base. The CDR3 extends over 15 amino acids. The DNA for the CDR3 is TGTGCCAGCAGCGAACAGGGGAACGGTAACTATGGCTACACCTTC. Its translation is CASSEQGNGNYGYTF. The full variable domain, its missing parts supplied by reference TRBV2 and TRBJ1-2, is EPEVTQTPSHQVTQMGQEVILRCVPISNHLYFYWYRQILGQKVEFLVSFYNNEISEKSEIFDDQFSVERPDGSNFTLKIRSTKLEDSAMYFCASSEQGNGNYGYTFGSGTRLTVV.

The chain couples TRBV2 to TRBJ2-7; D is undetermined. Germline CDR1 reads SNHLY; CDR2 reads FYNNEI. The CDR3 runs 13 residues. Between the trimmed V and J ends, which lost 4 bases and 0 bases, there was a span of 7 bases. The CDR3: CASSVRVSYEQYF. CDR3 coding DNA: TGTGCCAGCAGTGTCCGGGTCTCCTACGAGCAGTACTTC. Full variable domain (remainder filled in from reference TRBV2 and TRBJ2-7): EPEVTQTPSHQVTQMGQEVILRCVPISNHLYFYWYRQILGQKVEFLVSFYNNEISEKSEIFDDQFSVERPDGSNFTLKIRSTKLEDSAMYFCASSVRVSYEQYFGPGTRLTVT.

The rearrangement links TRBV4-1 to TRBJ2-7, with D unclear. This CDR3 spans 14 amino acids. Germline lookup yields CDR1 MGHRA and CDR2 YSYEKL. V gave up 3 bases and J gave up 0 bases, with 9 bases separating them. The CDR3 loop is CASSQLAFSYEQYF. The CDR3 DNA sequence: TGCGCCAGCAGCCAGTTGGCCTTCTCCTACGAGCAGTACTTC.

The J gene is TRBJ1-3, the V gene TRBV28, with 8 bases fitting TRBD1. V lost 1 base, J lost 8 bases, and 16 bases stayed unmatched. The CDR3 sequence is 18 residues long. Germline CDR1 MDHEN, CDR2 SYDVKM. CDR3 nucleotides: TGTGCCAGCAGTTTATCATCTAGAGTGACAGGGGAGGAGCACACCATATATTTT. Its protein is CASSLSSRVTGEEHTIYF. The full variable domain, completed using reference TRBV28 and TRBJ1-3, is DVKVTQSSRYLVKRTGEKVFLECVQDMDHENMFWYRQDPGLGLRLIYFSYDVKMKEKGDIPEGYSVSREKKERFSLILESASTNQTSMYLCASSLSSRVTGEEHTIYFGEGSWLTVV.

The genes are TRBV5-4 and TRBJ2-2; TRBD1 matches 8 bases. The trim removed 1 base at V and 7 bases at J, leaving 6 bases unmatched. From germline, CDR1 is SGHNT and CDR2 YYREEE (reference sequence). The CDR3 is 15 residues long. The CDR3 spells CASSLRTGGFGELFF. CDR3 DNA: TGTGCCAGCAGCTTGAGAACAGGGGGTTTCGGGGAGCTGTTTTTT.

This chain joins TRBV7-9 and TRBJ1-6, with D possibly being TRBD1 (6 bases). The CDR3 extends over 15 amino acids. Trimming took off 5 bases at V and 8 bases at J, with 16 bases between the two ends. Germline values: CDR1 SEHNR, CDR2 FQNEAQ (reference sequence). CDR3 DNA: TGTGCCAGCAGCATCGGGACACCCGCAGATTCACCCCTCCACTTT. It translates to CASSIGTPADSPLHF. Full variable domain (rest looked up from reference TRBV7-9 and TRBJ1-6): DTGVSQNPRHKITKRGQNVTFRCDPISEHNRLYWYRQTLGQGPEFLTYFQNEAQLEKSRLLSDRFSAERPKGSFSTLEIQRTEQGDSAMYLCASSIGTPADSPLHFGNGTRLTVT.

V usage is TRBV28 and J usage is TRBJ1-5; 7 bases align to TRBD1. Per the germline V gene, CDR1 is MDHEN and CDR2 is SYDVKM. This CDR3 contains 15 residues. The junction had 6 bases not matched to a gene; V was cut back by 4 bases and J by 3 bases. The CDR3 sequence: CASSYHRGLNQPQHF. The CDR3 DNA reads TGTGCCAGCAGTTACCACAGGGGACTCAATCAGCCCCAGCATTTT.

The chain joins TRBV28 to TRBJ2-1, with 7 bases that match TRBD2. Germline-derived CDR1 and CDR2 are MDHEN and SYDVKM. After removal of 6 bases from V and 7 bases from J, the junction contained 15 bases not matched to a gene. The CDR3 loop spans 16 amino acids. Here the CDR3 DNA reads TGTGCCAGCAGCCACCTCGGTGGGGGGGTAGGGAATGAGCAGTTCTTC. This codes for CASSHLGGGVGNEQFF.

V usage is TRBV5-1 and J usage is TRBJ2-1; D unresolved. Trimming took off 0 bases at V and 1 base at J, with 11 bases between the two ends. Germline V gives CDR1 SGHRS, CDR2 YFSETQ. This CDR3 region has 16 residues. The DNA for the CDR3 is TGCGCCAGCAGCTTGGGAGACTCGCCTTCCTACAATGAGCAGTTCTTC. This codes for CASSLGDSPSYNEQFF.

This clone came up a few times. The chain couples TRBV7-9 to TRBJ2-2; 8 nucleotides agree with TRBD2. CDR3 length: 13 amino acids. CDR1 and CDR2 from the germline V gene are SEHNR and FQNEAQ (reference sequence). V lost 8 bases, J lost 4 bases, and 3 bases stayed unmatched. The CDR3 sequence is CASGGGSTGELFF. The CDR3 coding sequence is TGTGCCAGCGGCGGGGGGAGCACCGGGGAGCTGTTTTTT. The full variable domain, in which reference TRBV7-9 and TRBJ2-2 provide the parts outside the CDR3, is DTGVSQNPRHKITKRGQNVTFRCDPISEHNRLYWYRQTLGQGPEFLTYFQNEAQLEKSRLLSDRFSAERPKGSFSTLEIQRTEQGDSAMYLCASGGGSTGELFFGEGSRLTVL.

The chain is built from TRBV29-1 and TRBJ1-5; TRBD1 matches 7 bases. This CDR3 is built from 13 residues. J lost 3 bases, V lost 6 bases, and 5 bases had no gene match. The V gene's germline CDR1 is SQVTM and CDR2 ANQGSEA. The CDR3, as DNA: TGCAGCGTCGCGACAGGGACCAATCAGCCCCAGCATTTT. It is translated as CSVATGTNQPQHF. The variable domain in full, completed from reference TRBV29-1 and TRBJ1-5, reads SAVISQKPSRDICQRGTSLTIQCQVDSQVTMMFWYRQQPGQSLTLIATANQGSEATYESGFVIDKFPISRPNLTFSTLTVSNMSPEDSSIYLCSVATGTNQPQHFGDGTRLSIL.

The chain employs TRBV9 and TRBJ1-1, with D possibly being TRBD1 (5 bases). CDR3 length: 13 amino acids. Trimming pared 2 bases from V and 5 bases from J, leaving 10 bases between. Germline V gene data show CDR1 as SGDLS and CDR2 as YYNGEE. For the CDR3, the DNA is TGTGCCAGCAGCGTGACGGCAGGGACTGAAGCTTTCTTT. This sequence encodes CASSVTAGTEAFF.

The V and J genes are TRBV7-8 and TRBJ2-7; tentatively, D is TRBD1 (6 bases). V lost 1 base, J lost 5 bases, and 18 bases lay in between. Germline V CDR1 and CDR2: SGHVS, FQNEAQ. CDR3 size: 16 residues. The CDR3 bases are TGTGCCAGCAGCTTAGGATGGGGACAAAGGGCTAACGAGCAGTACTTC. Residues: CASSLGWGQRANEQYF.

The rearrangement links TRBV28 to TRBJ2-3; 8 nucleotides line up with TRBD2. The J segment lost 0 bases and the V segment lost 11 bases, leaving 7 bases of the junction unmatched. Germline loops: CDR1 MDHEN, CDR2 SYDVKM. This CDR3 has 14 residues. CDR3 amino acids: CAYSTSGSTDTQYF. The DNA for the CDR3 is TGTGCCTACTCTACTAGCGGAAGCACAGATACGCAGTATTTT.

The rearrangement links TRBV4-3 to TRBJ2-1; D not resolved. The V gene lost 3 bases and the J gene lost 1 base, with 13 bases spanning the gap. The CDR3 has 16 amino acids. The germline gives CDR1 LGHNA, CDR2 YSLEER. This chain's CDR3 is CASSHPPGHSYNEQFF. DNA for the CDR3: TGCGCCAGCAGCCACCCCCCGGGTCATTCCTACAATGAGCAGTTCTTC.

This chain links TRBV5-1 with TRBJ2-7; TRBD1 is a possible D gene (5 bases). Germline values: CDR1 SGHRS, CDR2 YFSETQ. Trimming cost V 6 bases and J 1 base, with 11 bases left between them. The length of the CDR3 is 13 residues. The CDR3 is CASNGHPSYEQYF. In DNA, the CDR3 is TGCGCCAGCAATGGACATCCATCCTACGAGCAGTACTTC.